Reported below is one TCR beta chain. This clone was counted a few times. It lacks a known antigen. No base-level quality is on record; no much larger clone is a single base apart. The sample comes from a study of blood T cell repertoires in COVID-19 (dated by TCRdb to 2020 to 2022). Broadly, across the study: Samples covering the acute and convalescent phases of COVID-19 were provided by collaborators in the United States, Italy and Spain. Subjects who had been exposed to COVID-19, were actively infected with it, or had recovered from it provided the deeply sampled blood TCRbeta repertoires that made up the dataset. The material from the prospective study consisted of cDNA or gDNA derived from T cells, B-cell-depleted T cells, or PBMCs. A de-identified subject ID, COVID-19 status, age in years and sex were almost always included in the sample metadata. Samples came from the ongoing ImmuneRACE study (first 160 participants) plus 1,254 subjects from 6 global collaborators. HLA class I and class II types, where available, came from metadata supplied by the sample provider rather than from assay-based typing. The repertoires were made available in a free public database intended to serve as a resource for research on the immune response to SARS-CoV-2. What the study reported, not specific to this receptor: Clinical and demographic metadata were provided uncurated, with the amount varying by source and participant.

TCRbeta CDR3 regions were amplified from genomic DNA using the immunoSEQ Assay, a bias-controlled multiplex PCR. The paper's data handling went like this. Nucleated cell counts per sample were estimated from amplification of reference gene primers within the assay. Sequence reads were collapsed and filtered to measure the absolute abundance of every unique TCRbeta CDR3 rearrangement. For each sample, productive Simpson clonality was calculated by taking the square root of Simpson's diversity index across productive rearrangements. TCRdb limited this immuneACCESS table to in-frame rearrangements with V and J called. A share of clones is missing; checked studies link under half to unresolved V genes, and the rest is unexplained. D and trimming were read from the DNA, whereas the V and J calls and clone size are those reported in that table. The sample profile shows about 200,000 clones; more than 60% of them were found once. The top ten hold about 13% of the sample.

Samples from volunteer blood donors who had recovered from COVID-19 were contributed by a second Seattle source. Collaborating institutions collected whole blood in K2EDTA tubes following their own protocols. For TCRbeta analysis, collaborators shipped samples in one of three forms: frozen whole blood, isolated PBMCs, or DNA extracted from either of those sample types. Trimmed from V: 4 bases; trimmed from J: 2 bases; junction bases lacking a gene match: 10. Reading the germline V gene gives CDR1 ENHRY and CDR2 SYGVKD. The CDR3 contains 16 residues, cysteine and phenylalanine counted. The DNA shown is the 48-base CDR3, in frame from base 1.

In this chain, TRBV10-3 is recombined with TRBJ2-7; TRBD2 lines up with 8 middle nucleotides. The sequencing input was peripheral blood. The clonotype originates from a man between 45 and 60 years old who had recovered from COVID-19. The encoded CDR3 is CAISALAGTRAYEQYF. The DNA is TGTGCCATCAGTGCACTGGCCGGGACTAGAGCCTACGAGCAGTACTTC.